This T cell receptor (beta chain) was found in a study of T-cell reconstitution after alpha-beta-depleted transplantation in children. With regard to this clonotype: Its antigen is not known.

This CDR3 has 11 amino acids. Germline CDR1 SQVTM, CDR2 ANQGSEA. The V end lost 7 bases, the J end lost 2 bases, and 8 bases lay between the germline ends. Unique molecular identifiers were used to barcode this TCRbeta library. TCRdb analysed the PCR reads with MiXCR anew, one entry per CDR3 protein. The sample yields about 640,000 distinct CDR3 sequences, roughly 13% seen once. Study-wide findings and caveats: Several patients had high TCRbeta diversity at day 60; it came from surviving recipient T cells and thymic progenitors. T-cell counts and diversity at one year post-transplant came mainly from newly produced T cells.

The sequence came from a male patient under 18 who had a stem cell transplant for acute myeloid leukemia, so the T cells may come from the graft donor. Sequencing was performed on PBMCs, mostly from graft donor cells, taken 360 days after TCRalphabeta/CD19-depleted stem cell transplant. The gene calls are TRBV29-1 and TRBJ2-5; D is unresolved. CDR3 in DNA: TGCAGCGGGCTAGAACAAGAGACCCAGTACTTC. The encoded protein is CSGLEQETQYF.